This T cell receptor beta chain was identified during a study of read filtering for tumor transcriptome and immune sequencing. This library used roughly 0.4 ug RNA and molecular barcoded adaptors spanning alpha/delta and beta/gamma chains. TCRdb re-analysed the reads in MiXCR, keeping a single row per CDR3 protein. This table has 120,000 or so distinct CDR3 sequences, roughly 13% appearing once. Germline-derived CDR1 and CDR2 are MNHEY and SVGAGI. This CDR3 region has 14 residues. V was shortened by 6 bases and J by 6 bases, with 14 bases between the two germline ends. This clonotype was counted at least ten times.

The source of this sequence is a donor older than 35 with multiple myeloma. The material sequenced was a population of CD138-negative cells sorted from bone marrow. The chain carries TRBV6-5 and TRBJ2-2, with D perhaps matching TRBD1 (6 bases). This chain's CDR3 is CASRGYRDAGELFF. The CDR3 DNA sequence: TGTGCCAGCAGAGGCTACAGGGATGCCGGGGAGCTGTTTTTT.